This T cell receptor beta chain was captured in a study of cytomegalovirus exposure and HLA in healthy donors. It was with 60 Vbeta and 13 Jbeta primers that the PCR ran. Produced via immunoSEQ multiplex PCR; TCRdb's table is partial and in-frame only. The table includes 90,000 to 150,000 clones, approximately 80% detected once. In the case of this clone: Antigen unknown.

Trimming took 6 bases from V and 3 from J, leaving 15 bases between them. The germline V gene encodes CDR1 MDHEN and CDR2 SYDVKM. The CDR3 has 15 amino acids. General study findings and limits: Earlier results showed most TCR beta V segments being productive about 90% or about 30% of the time.

The receptor's source is a man between 18 and 35 years old in good health and CMV-seropositive. This chain connects TRBV28 to TRBJ1-5; D remains ambiguous. The specimen was PBMCs. This chain's CDR3 is CASSRGISHNQPQHF. CDR3 nucleotide sequence: TGTGCCAGCAGCCGGGGAATTTCCCACAATCAGCCCCAGCATTTT.